This entry is about one T cell receptor (beta chain). Germline V gene data show CDR1 as SGHRS and CDR2 as YFSETQ. The CDR3 loop spans 14 amino acids. Trimming took 0 bases from V and 3 from J; bases not matched to a gene: 0. This specimen comes from a study of blood T cell repertoires in COVID-19. Measured with immunoSEQ multiplex PCR; TCRdb has only the in-frame clones, and not every one. The sample holds a few hundred thousand clones, around 87% seen once. The rearrangement uses TRBV5-1 and TRBJ1-2; TRBD1 matches 9 bases. What was sequenced was PBMCs or T cells enriched from blood (not recorded which). This receptor was taken from a woman between 18 and 29 years old with acute COVID-19. CDR3 in amino acids: CASSLGDRDYGYTF. CDR3 nucleotides: TGCGCCAGCAGCTTGGGGGACAGGGACTATGGCTACACCTTC.